These T cell receptor beta chains were read from a single sample in a study of cytomegalovirus exposure and HLA in healthy donors. TCRdb's table, derived via immunoSEQ multiplex PCR, lists solely in-frame clones and lacks some. The repertoire holds some 180,000 clones, with 70% to 90% as singletons. What was sequenced was PBMCs. The receptors originated from a man aged 25 to 40 in good health and CMV-seropositive. Each CDR3 is given with its conserved first and last residue. Each record gives: V gene, clone size, D gene, J gene, CDR3 DNA, CDR3 protein. A D gene is named only where the DNA matches it firmly. The size field is filled for only some rows; it gives once, few, many or a size class.

v_call: TRBV27; clone_size: -; d_call: -; j_call: TRBJ1-3; cdr3_nt: TGTGCCAGCAGTCCCACGCCACGGGGCTCTGGAAACACCATATATTTT; cdr3_aa: CASSPTPRGSGNTIYF
v_call: TRBV19; clone_size: -; d_call: TRBD2; j_call: TRBJ2-2; cdr3_nt: TGTGCCAGTAATTGGGGCGGGAGGGGCACCGGGGAGCTGTTTTTT; cdr3_aa: CASNWGGRGTGELFF
v_call: TRBV4-3; clone_size: -; d_call: TRBD1; j_call: TRBJ2-1; cdr3_nt: TGCGCCAGCAGCCACCTTACAGGGGGCGCCCCGAATGAGCAGTTCTTC; cdr3_aa: CASSHLTGGAPNEQFF
v_call: TRBV6-6; clone_size: -; d_call: TRBD1; j_call: TRBJ2-5; cdr3_nt: TGTGCCAGCACATACCGCGTTCGACAGGGTGGTGAGACCCAGTACTTC; cdr3_aa: CASTYRVRQGGETQYF
v_call: TRBV5-6; clone_size: once; d_call: TRBD1; j_call: TRBJ1-2; cdr3_nt: TGTGCCAGCAGTGAGATAGGGACAGAGGATGGCTACACCTTC; cdr3_aa: CASSEIGTEDGYTF
v_call: TRBV5-1; clone_size: few; d_call: -; j_call: TRBJ1-1; cdr3_nt: TGCGCCAGCAGCTGGGGCGCTTTCTTT; cdr3_aa: CASSWGAFF
v_call: TRBV7-2; clone_size: -; d_call: TRBD2; j_call: TRBJ2-5; cdr3_nt: TGTGCCAGCAGCTTAGTTGCGGGAGGGCCGCCGGAGACCCAGTACTTC; cdr3_aa: CASSLVAGGPPETQYF
v_call: TRBV4-3; clone_size: -; d_call: -; j_call: TRBJ2-2; cdr3_nt: TGCGCCAGCAGCCAAGATGGGGGGACGACCGGGGAGCTGTTTTTT; cdr3_aa: CASSQDGGTTGELFF
v_call: TRBV28; clone_size: -; d_call: TRBD2; j_call: TRBJ2-1; cdr3_nt: TGTGCCAGCAGCATGTTAGGTGGCGGGAGGTCCCTCAATGAGCAGTTCTTC; cdr3_aa: CASSMLGGGRSLNEQFF
v_call: TRBV9; clone_size: once; d_call: -; j_call: TRBJ2-5; cdr3_nt: TGTGCCAGCAGCTCGTCTATCGCAGGGTCAGAGACCCAGTACTTC; cdr3_aa: CASSSSIAGSETQYF
v_call: TRBV7-2; clone_size: -; d_call: -; j_call: TRBJ2-3; cdr3_nt: TGTGCCAGCAGCCAAGACTTTTCAGGGGGCACAGATACGCAGTATTTT; cdr3_aa: CASSQDFSGGTDTQYF
v_call: TRBV4-1; clone_size: -; d_call: TRBD2; j_call: TRBJ2-3; cdr3_nt: TGCGCCAGCAGCCAAGATAGGACTAGCGGCCCAGATACGCAGTATTTT; cdr3_aa: CASSQDRTSGPDTQYF
v_call: TRBV27; clone_size: -; d_call: TRBD2; j_call: TRBJ2-1; cdr3_nt: TGTGCCAGCAGTTTAGGGATGGATCCTCGCGGGAGGGCCGGGGGTGAGCAGTTCTTC; cdr3_aa: CASSLGMDPRGRAGGEQFF
v_call: TRBV19; clone_size: few; d_call: -; j_call: TRBJ1-6; cdr3_nt: TGTGCCAGTAGTACCCAGGGTTTCGGTTCACCCCTCCACTTT; cdr3_aa: CASSTQGFGSPLHF
v_call: TRBV13; clone_size: -; d_call: -; j_call: TRBJ2-7; cdr3_nt: TGTGCCAGCAGCTTAGGCTTGGGGGCAGCCTACGAGCAGTACTTC; cdr3_aa: CASSLGLGAAYEQYF
v_call: TRBV11-2; clone_size: -; d_call: -; j_call: TRBJ1-1; cdr3_nt: TGTGCCAGCAGCTCGGTGGTAGCTTTCTTT; cdr3_aa: CASSSVVAFF
v_call: TRBV11-3; clone_size: -; d_call: TRBD2; j_call: TRBJ2-5; cdr3_nt: TGTGCCAGCAGCTCTAGCGGGGAGACCCAGTACTTC; cdr3_aa: CASSSSGETQYF
v_call: TRBV10-3; clone_size: -; d_call: TRBD2; j_call: TRBJ2-1; cdr3_nt: TGTGCCATCAAGGCGGGAGTTTGGGATGAGCAGTTCTTC; cdr3_aa: CAIKAGVWDEQFF
v_call: TRBV7-2; clone_size: once; d_call: TRBD1; j_call: TRBJ1-5; cdr3_nt: TGTGCCAGCAGCCCGGGGGACAGGGGGCCTCAGCCCCAGCATTTT; cdr3_aa: CASSPGDRGPQPQHF
v_call: TRBV5-1; clone_size: -; d_call: -; j_call: TRBJ2-5; cdr3_nt: TGCGCCAGCAGCTTGGACACGATGGAAGAGACCCAGTACTTC; cdr3_aa: CASSLDTMEETQYF
v_call: TRBV6-5; clone_size: -; d_call: TRBD2; j_call: TRBJ2-1; cdr3_nt: TGTGCCAGCAGCGTTAGCGGGAGGTCCTACAATGAGCAGTTCTTC; cdr3_aa: CASSVSGRSYNEQFF
v_call: TRBV19; clone_size: -; d_call: -; j_call: TRBJ1-1; cdr3_nt: TGTGCCAGTAGCCCTTACAGGAGTATAAACACTGAAGCTTTCTTT; cdr3_aa: CASSPYRSINTEAFF
v_call: TRBV7-9; clone_size: -; d_call: TRBD1; j_call: TRBJ1-2; cdr3_nt: TGTGCCAGCAGCTTTTCGGACAGGGGGCGAGGGGATGGCTACACCTTC; cdr3_aa: CASSFSDRGRGDGYTF
v_call: TRBV11-3; clone_size: -; d_call: -; j_call: TRBJ1-3; cdr3_nt: TGTGCCAGCAGCTTAAGAATCGGCGGAGGGAACACCATATATTTT; cdr3_aa: CASSLRIGGGNTIYF
v_call: TRBV9; clone_size: -; d_call: -; j_call: TRBJ1-1; cdr3_nt: TGTGCCAGCAGCAACATGAACACTGAAGCTTTCTTT; cdr3_aa: CASSNMNTEAFF
v_call: TRBV7-6; clone_size: -; d_call: -; j_call: TRBJ2-1; cdr3_nt: TGTGCCAGCAGCCCCCAGGGGAATGAGCAGTTCTTC; cdr3_aa: CASSPQGNEQFF
v_call: TRBV11-3; clone_size: once; d_call: -; j_call: TRBJ1-2; cdr3_nt: TGTGCCAGCAGCTTAGACGGAGGGAATCGAGGTGGCTACACCTTC; cdr3_aa: CASSLDGGNRGGYTF
v_call: TRBV11-2; clone_size: -; d_call: -; j_call: TRBJ1-1; cdr3_nt: TGTGCCAGCAGCCAAGCCTTGAACACTGAAGCTTTCTTT; cdr3_aa: CASSQALNTEAFF
v_call: TRBV7-2; clone_size: once; d_call: TRBD1; j_call: TRBJ1-2; cdr3_nt: TGTGCCAGCAGCCCGACAGGGTCTTTGGGCTATGGCTACACCTTC; cdr3_aa: CASSPTGSLGYGYTF
v_call: TRBV19; clone_size: -; d_call: -; j_call: TRBJ1-1; cdr3_nt: TGTGCCAGTAGTAACGGGTACACTGAAGCTTTCTTT; cdr3_aa: CASSNGYTEAFF
v_call: TRBV18; clone_size: -; d_call: TRBD1; j_call: TRBJ2-5; cdr3_nt: TGTGCCAGCTCACCACCACAGGGGGATCAAGAGACCCAGTACTTC; cdr3_aa: CASSPPQGDQETQYF
v_call: TRBV5-4; clone_size: -; d_call: TRBD1; j_call: TRBJ2-3; cdr3_nt: TGTGCCAGCAGCCGTTGGGACAGAAACACAGATACGCAGTATTTT; cdr3_aa: CASSRWDRNTDTQYF
v_call: TRBV5-5; clone_size: few; d_call: -; j_call: TRBJ1-4; cdr3_nt: TGTGCCAGCAGCTTGGCCCCGGGGGGCGGTAATGAAAAACTGTTTTTT; cdr3_aa: CASSLAPGGGNEKLFF
v_call: TRBV7-2; clone_size: -; d_call: TRBD2; j_call: TRBJ2-1; cdr3_nt: TGTGCCAGCAGCCCTAGCGGGAGAACATACAATGAGCAGTTCTTC; cdr3_aa: CASSPSGRTYNEQFF
v_call: TRBV4-1; clone_size: -; d_call: TRBD2; j_call: TRBJ2-2; cdr3_nt: TGCGCCAGCAGCCAGATAGGACTAGCGCTTGGGACCGGGGAGCTGTTTTTT; cdr3_aa: CASSQIGLALGTGELFF
v_call: TRBV4-3; clone_size: -; d_call: -; j_call: TRBJ1-4; cdr3_nt: TGCGCCAGCAGCCAAGATACCGGGGGAGGTGAAAAACTGTTTTTT; cdr3_aa: CASSQDTGGGEKLFF
v_call: TRBV2; clone_size: -; d_call: TRBD1; j_call: TRBJ1-5; cdr3_nt: TGTGCCAGCAGTACCGGGACAGGGGGCGGCAATCAGCCCCAGCATTTT; cdr3_aa: CASSTGTGGGNQPQHF
v_call: TRBV7-9; clone_size: -; d_call: -; j_call: TRBJ2-2; cdr3_nt: TGTTCCAGCAGGTTTGGGCCCGGGGAGCTGTTTTTT; cdr3_aa: CSSRFGPGELFF
v_call: TRBV27; clone_size: -; d_call: TRBD1; j_call: TRBJ2-7; cdr3_nt: TGTGCCAGCAGTTTGCCTCCCGGGACAGGGGGCGGCGAGCAGTACTTC; cdr3_aa: CASSLPPGTGGGEQYF
v_call: TRBV19; clone_size: -; d_call: -; j_call: TRBJ1-1; cdr3_nt: TGTGCCAGTAGCCCCAGGGCACGGTCCTCTACCACTGAAGCTTTCTTT; cdr3_aa: CASSPRARSSTTEAFF
v_call: TRBV4-3; clone_size: -; d_call: -; j_call: TRBJ2-6; cdr3_nt: TGCGCCAGCAGCCATCTGGGGGGGCACTCTGGGGCCAACGTCCTGACTTTC; cdr3_aa: CASSHLGGHSGANVLTF
v_call: TRBV29-1; clone_size: -; d_call: -; j_call: TRBJ1-2; cdr3_nt: TGCAGCGTAGCGAGACAGGAGGGCTACACCTTC; cdr3_aa: CSVARQEGYTF
v_call: TRBV19; clone_size: once; d_call: -; j_call: TRBJ2-2; cdr3_nt: TGTGCCAGTAGTATAGAGAGGTTCAGTGAGGCCGGGGAGCTGTTTTTT; cdr3_aa: CASSIERFSEAGELFF
v_call: TRBV6-5; clone_size: -; d_call: TRBD2; j_call: TRBJ2-7; cdr3_nt: TGTGCCAGCAGTGAACTAGCGGAATTCTACGAGCAGTACTTC; cdr3_aa: CASSELAEFYEQYF
v_call: TRBV27; clone_size: -; d_call: -; j_call: TRBJ2-1; cdr3_nt: TGTGCCAGCAGACACCGCCCGTATGAGCAGTTCTTC; cdr3_aa: CASRHRPYEQFF
v_call: TRBV2; clone_size: -; d_call: TRBD1; j_call: TRBJ2-7; cdr3_nt: TGTGCCAGCAGTTTCTTACGGGACAGGGGGCATGAGCAGTACTTC; cdr3_aa: CASSFLRDRGHEQYF
v_call: TRBV7-3; clone_size: -; d_call: TRBD2; j_call: TRBJ2-1; cdr3_nt: TGTGCCAGCAGCTCTATACGGTACGGGAGGGTTAATGAGCAGTTCTTC; cdr3_aa: CASSSIRYGRVNEQFF
v_call: TRBV7-2; clone_size: -; d_call: -; j_call: TRBJ2-3; cdr3_nt: TGTGCCAGCAGCTTATATAGCACAGATACGCAGTATTTT; cdr3_aa: CASSLYSTDTQYF
v_call: TRBV6-5; clone_size: -; d_call: -; j_call: TRBJ2-3; cdr3_nt: TGTGCCAGCAGTTACACCCGGGATGCAGATACGCAGTATTTT; cdr3_aa: CASSYTRDADTQYF
v_call: TRBV7-3; clone_size: -; d_call: -; j_call: TRBJ2-3; cdr3_nt: TGTGCCAGCAGCCTCGCAGGCTCAGATACGCAGTATTTT; cdr3_aa: CASSLAGSDTQYF
v_call: TRBV4-1; clone_size: -; d_call: -; j_call: TRBJ2-1; cdr3_nt: TGCGCCAGCAGCCTTGTGCTAGCGCATGAGCAGTTCTTC; cdr3_aa: CASSLVLAHEQFF
v_call: TRBV7-2; clone_size: -; d_call: TRBD2; j_call: TRBJ2-2; cdr3_nt: TGTGCCAGCAGCTTACCCTTAGCGGGTCAGAACACCGGGGAGCTGTTTTTT; cdr3_aa: CASSLPLAGQNTGELFF
v_call: TRBV2; clone_size: -; d_call: -; j_call: TRBJ1-1; cdr3_nt: TGTGCCAGCAGGGCCCTAGTAGGGGTGGGCACTGAAGCTTTCTTT; cdr3_aa: CASRALVGVGTEAFF
v_call: TRBV27; clone_size: -; d_call: TRBD2; j_call: TRBJ2-1; cdr3_nt: TGTGCCAGCAGTTACGTACTAGCGGGAGCTGATGAGCAGTTCTTC; cdr3_aa: CASSYVLAGADEQFF